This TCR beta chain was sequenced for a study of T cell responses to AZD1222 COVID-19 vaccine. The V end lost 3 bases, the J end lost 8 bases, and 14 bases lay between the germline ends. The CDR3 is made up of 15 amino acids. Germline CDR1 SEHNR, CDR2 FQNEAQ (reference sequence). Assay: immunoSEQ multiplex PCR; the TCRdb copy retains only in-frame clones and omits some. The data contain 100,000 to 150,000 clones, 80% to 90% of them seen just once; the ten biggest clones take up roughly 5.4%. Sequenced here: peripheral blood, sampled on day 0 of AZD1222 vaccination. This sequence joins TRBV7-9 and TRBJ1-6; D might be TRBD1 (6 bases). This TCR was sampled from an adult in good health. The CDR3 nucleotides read TGTGCCAGCAGCTTTTCCAGGGGCGATCATTCACCCCTCCACTTT. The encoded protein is CASSFSRGDHSPLHF.